The clone carrying this TCR beta chain has a handful of counts. What it recognizes is unknown. TCRdb keeps only in-frame clones here, not all; method: immunoSEQ multiplex PCR. Of 35,000 to 45,000 clones listed, about 77% were seen once; the top ten hold under 5.5%. Germline V gene lookup returns CDR1 SGHAT and CDR2 FQNNGV. J gave up 4 bases and V 0 bases, and 6 bases lay outside the gene matches. The CDR3 totals 16 residues. This sample stems from a study of chemoradiotherapy in HPV16-positive cancers. Study information: A couple of HPV16-positive patients' cells yielded candidate HPV-specific clones and common motifs. Study-wide results and limits: In HPV16-positive patients, HPV-responsive T-cell expansion tracked better recurrence-free survival. Candidate HPV-specific clones and E7-related TCR motifs grew in tumor during treatment.

The material was blood, obtained from a patient who underwent chemoradiotherapy. The rearrangement uses TRBV11-2 and TRBJ2-7; 10 bases match TRBD1. The clonotype originates from a human donor with HPV-associated anogenital cancer. CDR3 amino acids: CASSLEGGTGVYEQYF. Here the CDR3 DNA reads TGTGCCAGCAGCTTAGAGGGTGGGACAGGGGTTTACGAGCAGTACTTC.